What follows is one T cell receptor beta chain and its context. Authors' methods: Amplification of reference gene primers was used by the study to estimate nucleated cell counts. Clones were sequenced by immunoSEQ multiplex PCR, and TCRdb holds only the in-frame ones, with some missing. D and trimming were read from the DNA, whereas the V and J calls and clone size are those reported in that table. The sample lists a few hundred thousand clones; approximately 90% were seen once. Germline loops: CDR1 MNHEY, CDR2 SMNVEV (reference sequence). The CDR3 has 13 residues. The V end was cut by 8 bases, the J end by 1 base, with 11 bases between. This specimen comes from a study of blood T cell repertoires in COVID-19.

Sequencing used peripheral blood. The V and J genes are TRBV27 and TRBJ1-1, with a weak D call TRBD1 (6 bases). This receptor was obtained from a man in his forties or fifties with acute or convalescent COVID-19. The CDR3 reads CASWTVRNTEAFF. The CDR3 DNA sequence: TGTGCCAGCTGGACAGTTCGGAACACTGAAGCTTTCTTT.